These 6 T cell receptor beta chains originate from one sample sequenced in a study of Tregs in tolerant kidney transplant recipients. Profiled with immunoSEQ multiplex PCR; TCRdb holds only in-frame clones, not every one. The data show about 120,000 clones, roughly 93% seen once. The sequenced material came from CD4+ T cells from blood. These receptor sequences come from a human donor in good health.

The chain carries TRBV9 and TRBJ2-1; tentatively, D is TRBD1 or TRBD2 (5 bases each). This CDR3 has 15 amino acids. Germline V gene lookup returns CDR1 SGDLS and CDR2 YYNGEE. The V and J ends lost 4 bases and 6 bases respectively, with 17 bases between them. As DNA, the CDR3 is TGTGCCAGCAGCCCCAGAGGGCAGGGTTTCAATGAGCAGTTCTTC. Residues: CASSPRGQGFNEQFF.

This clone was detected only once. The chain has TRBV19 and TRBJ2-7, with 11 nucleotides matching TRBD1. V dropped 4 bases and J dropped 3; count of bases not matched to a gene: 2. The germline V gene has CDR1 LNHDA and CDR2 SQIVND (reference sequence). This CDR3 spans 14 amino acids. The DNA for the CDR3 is TGTGCCAGTAGTACCGGGACAGGGGGCTACGAGCAGTACTTC. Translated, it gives CASSTGTGGYEQYF.

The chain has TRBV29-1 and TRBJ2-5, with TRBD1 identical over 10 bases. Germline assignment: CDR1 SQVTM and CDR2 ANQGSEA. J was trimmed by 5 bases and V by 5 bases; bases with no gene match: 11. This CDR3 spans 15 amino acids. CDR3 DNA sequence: TGCAGCGTTACCGCCGGACAGGGGGTCTGGGAGACCCAGTACTTC. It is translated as CSVTAGQGVWETQYF.

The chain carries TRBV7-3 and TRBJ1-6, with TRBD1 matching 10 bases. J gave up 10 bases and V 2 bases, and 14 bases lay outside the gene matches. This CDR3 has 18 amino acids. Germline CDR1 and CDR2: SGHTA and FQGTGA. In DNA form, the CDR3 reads TGTGCCAGCAGCTTATACCCTCCGGGACAGGGGAGAAAATCACCCCTCCACTTT. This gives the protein CASSLYPPGQGRKSPLHF.

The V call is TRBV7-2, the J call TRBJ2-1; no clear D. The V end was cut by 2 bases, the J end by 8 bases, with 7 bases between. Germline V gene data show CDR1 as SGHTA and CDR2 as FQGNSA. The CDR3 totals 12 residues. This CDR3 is CASSLNRHEQFF. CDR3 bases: TGTGCCAGCAGCTTAAATCGGCATGAGCAGTTCTTC.

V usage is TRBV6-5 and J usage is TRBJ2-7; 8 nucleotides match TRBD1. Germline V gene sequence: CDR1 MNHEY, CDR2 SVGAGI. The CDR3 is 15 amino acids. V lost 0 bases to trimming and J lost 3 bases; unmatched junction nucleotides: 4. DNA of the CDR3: TGTGCCAGCAGTTACTCGACAGGGGCGCTCTACGAGCAGTACTTC. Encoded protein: CASSYSTGALYEQYF.